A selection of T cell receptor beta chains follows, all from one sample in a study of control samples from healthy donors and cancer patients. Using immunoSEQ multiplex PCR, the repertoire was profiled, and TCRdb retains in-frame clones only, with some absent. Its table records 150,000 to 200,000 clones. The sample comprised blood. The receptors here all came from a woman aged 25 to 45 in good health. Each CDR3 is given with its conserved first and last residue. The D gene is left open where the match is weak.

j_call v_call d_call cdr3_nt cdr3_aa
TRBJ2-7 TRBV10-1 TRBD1 TGCGCCAGCAGTGAGTCGGGACAGGGAACTCCCTACGAGCAGTACTTC CASSESGQGTPYEQYF
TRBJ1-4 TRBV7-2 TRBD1 TGTGCCAGCAGCTTCGATCCCGGGACAGCCTTTGAAAAACTGTTTTTT CASSFDPGTAFEKLFF
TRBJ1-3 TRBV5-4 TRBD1 TGTGCCAGCAGCCGGGGCGGGACAGGGCGGATTGGAAACACCATATATTTT CASSRGGTGRIGNTIYF
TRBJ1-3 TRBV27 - TGTGCCAGCAGTTTATCTGGGACAGGAAACACCATATATTTT CASSLSGTGNTIYF
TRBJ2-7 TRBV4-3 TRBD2 TGCGCCAGCAGCCAAGAATGGCCTACTAGCGGGGGGGCGAACGAGCAGTACTTC CASSQEWPTSGGANEQYF
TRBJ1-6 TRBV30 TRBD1 TGTGCCTGGAGTAGGGGACAGGGGAGATCACCCCTCCACTTT CAWSRGQGRSPLHF
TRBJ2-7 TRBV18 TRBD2 TGTGCCAGCTCACAGCGGGAGTCCTACGAGCAGTACTTC CASSQRESYEQYF
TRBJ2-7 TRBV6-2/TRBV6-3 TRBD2 TGTGCCAGCAGTTACCCGGGACTAGCGGGAGAGCAGTACTTC CASSYPGLAGEQYF
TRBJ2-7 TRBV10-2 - TGCGCCAGCAGTGATGCAGGGGGGCTGAGGGAGCAGTACTTC CASSDAGGLREQYF
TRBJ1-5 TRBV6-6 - TGTGCCAGCAGGGAGGGGGGGGCGCGAGGCAATCAGCCCCAGCATTTT CASREGGARGNQPQHF
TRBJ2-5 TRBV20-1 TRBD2 TGCAGTGCCCTCGGGGGGGAGACCCAGTACTTC CSALGGETQYF
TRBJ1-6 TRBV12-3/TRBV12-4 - TGTGCCAGCAGTTTAGGGGTTTGGGCCCTCCACTTT CASSLGVWALHF
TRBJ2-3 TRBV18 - TGTGCCAGCTCACTGGACAGCACAGATACGCAGTATTTT CASSLDSTDTQYF
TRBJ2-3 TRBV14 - TGTGCCAGCAGCCCAACAGGAACAGATACGCAGTATTTT CASSPTGTDTQYF
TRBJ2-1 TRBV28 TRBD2 TGTGCCAGCAGTAGCGGGGGGGCCTTCGATGAGCAGTTCTTC CASSSGGAFDEQFF
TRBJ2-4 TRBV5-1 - TGCGCCAGCAGCTTGGAGGGGCGGGGAGCCAAAAACATTCAGTACTTC CASSLEGRGAKNIQYF
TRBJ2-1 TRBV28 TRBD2 TGTGCCAGCAGCCCTCGACTAGCCCATGAGCAGTTCTTC CASSPRLAHEQFF
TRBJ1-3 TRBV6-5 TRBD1 TGTGCCAGCAGTTCCAGGGGGAACTCTGGAAACACCATATATTTT CASSSRGNSGNTIYF
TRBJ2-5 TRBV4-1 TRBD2 TGCGCCAGCAGCCAACTAGGACTAGCCCGAGAGACCCAGTACTTC CASSQLGLARETQYF
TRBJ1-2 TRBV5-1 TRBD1 TGCGCCAGCAGACAGGGGTCTAACTATGGCTACACCTTC CASRQGSNYGYTF
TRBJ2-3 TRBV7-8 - TGTGCCAGCAGCCGACCGGGGGCGAACACAGATACGCAGTATTTT CASSRPGANTDTQYF
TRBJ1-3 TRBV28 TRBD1 TGTGCCAGCAGCCTGGGACAGGGGGTGAACACCATATATTTT CASSLGQGVNTIYF
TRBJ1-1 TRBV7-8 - TGTGCCAGCAGCTTAGCAAGAGCCATGAACACTGAAGCTTTCTTT CASSLARAMNTEAFF
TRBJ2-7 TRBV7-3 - TGTGCCAGCAGCTTAACGAACGGGGCCTCCTACGAGCAGTACTTC CASSLTNGASYEQYF
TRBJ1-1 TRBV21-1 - TGTGCCAGCAGCACCGAGATCTCGAACACTGAAGCTTTCTTT CASSTEISNTEAFF
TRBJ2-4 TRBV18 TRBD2 TGTGCCAGCTCACCTTTCGGTAGGACTAGCGGGGGGATTGGCATTCAGTACTTC CASSPFGRTSGGIGIQYF
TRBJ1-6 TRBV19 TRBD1 TGTGCCTCGGGACAGAGTCATTCACCCCTCCACTTT CASGQSHSPLHF
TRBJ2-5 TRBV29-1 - TGCAGCGTTGACTCCCGGGACGGAGGGCAAGAGACCCAGTACTTC CSVDSRDGGQETQYF
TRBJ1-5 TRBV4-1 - TGCGCCAGCAGCCCTTGGACAGACAATCAGCCCCAGCATTTT CASSPWTDNQPQHF
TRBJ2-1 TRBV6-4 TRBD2 TGTGCCAGCAGTGAGGGACTAGCGGGGGCTGAGCAGTTCTTC CASSEGLAGAEQFF
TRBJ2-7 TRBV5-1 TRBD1 TGCGCCAGCAGCTCAAACAGGGGCGAGCAGTACTTC CASSSNRGEQYF
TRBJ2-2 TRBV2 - TGTGCCAGCGCCGGGTCTTACACCGGGGAGCTGTTTTTT CASAGSYTGELFF
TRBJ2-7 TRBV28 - TGTGCCAGCAGTTACGAGGGTTTGTCCGACGAGCAGTACTTC CASSYEGLSDEQYF
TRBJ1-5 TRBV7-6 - TGTGCCAGCAGCTCAATGACGGGACCCAATCAGCCCCAGCATTTT CASSSMTGPNQPQHF
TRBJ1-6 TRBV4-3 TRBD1 TGCGCCAGCAGCCAAGGGACAGGGGAAAAAAATTCACCCCTCCACTTT CASSQGTGEKNSPLHF
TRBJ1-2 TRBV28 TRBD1 TGTGCCAGCAGTCCGACTACTCCCCAGGACAGGGTTGATGGCTACACCTTC CASSPTTPQDRVDGYTF
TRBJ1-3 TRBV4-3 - TGCGCCAGCAGCCAAGACAGGGTCGGAAACACCATATATTTT CASSQDRVGNTIYF
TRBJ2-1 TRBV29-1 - TGCAGCGTTGATCACATATACAATGAGCAGTTCTTC CSVDHIYNEQFF